The clone carrying this TCR beta chain was found once. These data are taken from a study of identical twins. TCRdb analysed the 5' RACE reads with MiXCR anew, one entry per CDR3 protein. The sample comprises roughly 1,500,000 distinct CDR3 sequences, roughly 35% of which are singletons, and more than 0.25% rests with the top ten. The CDR3 loop spans 15 amino acids. The V gene's germline CDR1 is SGHRS and CDR2 YFSETQ. The V segment lost 0 bases and the J segment 4 bases; nucleotides outside the gene matches: 4. The sample consisted of cord blood. The chain joins TRBV5-1 to TRBJ2-3, with 8 bases lining up with TRBD2. The TCR was taken from a newborn girl in good health. The CDR3, as DNA: TGCGCCAGCAGCTTGGCCGGGACTAGAGCAGATACGCAGTATTTT. Amino acids: CASSLAGTRADTQYF.